This T cell receptor beta chain originates from a study of shared clonotypes between healthy human individuals. Broader study findings: Clonotype sharing among donors likely depends on sequencing depth. Blood was the sole source, and tissue repertoires probably differ. The study found roughly 5% of naive CD4 clonotypes shared across several donors.

CD45RO negativity and positive selection for CCR7 defined naive CD8 cells, a population that excluded terminally differentiated effector memory CD45RA+ cells. About this clone: Antigen: not known.

The repertoire was sequenced with immunoSEQ multiplex PCR; TCRdb's copy has only in-frame clones and lacks some. Counted here are hundreds of thousands of clones, 92% occurring once; the ten biggest clones make up nearly 25%. The CDR3 has 15 amino acids. The trim removed 4 bases at V and 3 bases at J, leaving 5 bases unmatched. In germline, CDR1 is SGHRS, CDR2 YFSETQ. The sequence was obtained from a man aged 30-40 years in good health. J is TRBJ2-7 and V is TRBV5-1, with 12 positions matching TRBD2. Source material: naive CD8+ T cells sorted from blood. The CDR3 protein is CASSGLAGPIYEQYF. As DNA, the CDR3 is TGCGCCAGCAGCGGACTAGCGGGGCCAATCTACGAGCAGTACTTC.